What follows describes a single T cell receptor (beta chain). This record comes from a study of T cells in Graves' hyperthyroidism and ophthalmopathy. The germline gives CDR1 SGDLS, CDR2 YYNGEE. The CDR3 has 14 amino acids. V lost 3 bases to trimming and J lost 4 bases; unmatched junction nucleotides: 3. Hyperthyroidism had been newly diagnosed in patients aged 18 to 65, and its duration was under 2 months. Using RNA transcripts as the source, TCR beta CDR3 regions were amplified. HTBI primers were the set used in a first-round RT-PCR of the TCR CDR3. Each CDR3 protein is one row after TCRdb ran MiXCR on the multiplex PCR reads. The table includes over 650,000 distinct CDR3 sequences, around 17% detected once.

The V and J genes are TRBV9 and TRBJ2-2; 7 bases align to TRBD1. The material sequenced was blood. This clonotype was obtained from a young man with Graves' hyperthyroidism. The CDR3 reads CASSATGVTGELFF. The CDR3 nucleotides are TGTGCCAGCAGCGCCACAGGGGTCACCGGGGAGCTGTTTTTT.